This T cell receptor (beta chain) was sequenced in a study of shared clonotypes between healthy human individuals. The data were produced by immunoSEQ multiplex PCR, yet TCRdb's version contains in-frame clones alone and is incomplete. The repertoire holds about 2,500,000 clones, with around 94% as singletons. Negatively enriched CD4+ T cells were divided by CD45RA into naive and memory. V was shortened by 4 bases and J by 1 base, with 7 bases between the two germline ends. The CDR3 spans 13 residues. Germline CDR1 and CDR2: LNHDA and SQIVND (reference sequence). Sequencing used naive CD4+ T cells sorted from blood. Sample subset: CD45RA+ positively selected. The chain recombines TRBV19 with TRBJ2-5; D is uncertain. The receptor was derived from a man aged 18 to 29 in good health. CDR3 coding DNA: TGTGCCAGTAGTAGGTCGGGCCAAGAGACCCAGTACTTC. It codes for CASSRSGQETQYF.